The 19 T cell receptor beta chains reported below all come from one sample, sequenced in a study of T cell responses to AZD1222 COVID-19 vaccine. The protocol was immunoSEQ multiplex PCR, while the TCRdb copy is restricted to in-frame clones and leaves out a portion. The sample has some 100,000 clones; approximately 88% are singletons. Sequences were derived from peripheral blood, sampled on day 0 of AZD1222 vaccination. These receptor sequences come from an adult in good health.

This clone was found once. The rearrangement links TRBV18 to TRBJ1-2; the D is unclear. CDR3 length equals 15 residues. The V gene's germline CDR1 is KGHSH and CDR2 LQKENI. Between the trimmed V and J ends, which lost 2 bases and 6 bases, there was a span of 16 bases. As DNA, the CDR3 is TGTGCCAGCTCACCAATATTGACCCAATGGGATGGCTACACCTTC. Translated: CASSPILTQWDGYTF.

This clone was observed a single time. The J gene is TRBJ1-3, the V gene TRBV2, with 8 bases identical to TRBD1. Trimming took 1 base from V and 2 from J; bases not matched to a gene: 1. The V gene's germline CDR1 is SNHLY and CDR2 FYNNEI. This CDR3 has 15 residues. The CDR3 coding sequence is TGTGCCAGCAGTGAAGACAGGGGGACTGGAAACACCATATATTTT. Translation gives CASSEDRGTGNTIYF.

The rearrangement joins TRBV11-2 to TRBJ2-2, with TRBD2 matching over 8 bases. Per the germline V gene, CDR1 is SGHAT and CDR2 is FQNNGV. Trimming removed 5 bases from V and 2 bases from J; junction bases left unmatched: 7. There are 16 residues in the CDR3. The CDR3 DNA follows: TGTGCCAGCAGCCCCATGGCGGGGGGAAACACCGGGGAGCTGTTTTTT. This translates into CASSPMAGGNTGELFF.

The V call is TRBV19, the J call TRBJ2-7, with D uncertain. V gave up 9 bases and J gave up 6 bases, with 12 bases separating them. The CDR3 length is 11 residues. Germline CDR1 reads LNHDA; CDR2 reads SQIVND (reference sequence). The CDR3 sequence: CARGRKVEQYF. The CDR3 bases are TGTGCCAGGGGCCGAAAGGTCGAGCAGTACTTC.

The gene calls are TRBV29-1 and TRBJ1-5, with 9 bases fitting TRBD1. Trimming removed 4 bases from V and 4 bases from J; junction bases left unmatched: 5. The CDR3 is made up of 14 amino acids. Germline loops: CDR1 SQVTM, CDR2 ANQGSEA. CDR3 coding DNA: TGCAGCGTTGCTACAGGGGGCAGGAATCAGCCCCAGCATTTT. Residues: CSVATGGRNQPQHF.

The genes are TRBV30 and TRBJ2-2, with a weak D call TRBD2 (6 bases). Deletions cut 4 bases from V and 7 bases from J, with 16 bases between. CDR3 length: 14 residues. CDR1 GTSNPN and CDR2 SVGIG come from the germline V gene (reference sequence). As DNA, the CDR3 is TGTGCCTGGACCGGGAGATTCACTGGCGGGGAGCTGTTTTTT. Translating it yields CAWTGRFTGGELFF. The full variable domain, rest sourced from reference TRBV30 and TRBJ2-2, is SQTIHQWPATLVQPVGSPLSLECTVEGTSNPNLYWYRQAAGRGLQLLFYSVGIGQISSEVPQNLSASRPQDRQFILSSKKLLLSDSGFYLCAWTGRFTGGELFFGEGSRLTVL.

The chain employs TRBV13 and TRBJ1-1, with D possibly being TRBD1 (5 bases). CDR1 PRHDT and CDR2 FYEKMQ come from the germline V gene (reference sequence). CDR3 length: 12 residues. Trimming took 5 bases from V and 5 from J, leaving 9 bases between them. CDR3 nucleotides: TGTGCCAGCAGCCCACAGGCAACTGAAGCTTTCTTT. It encodes CASSPQATEAFF.

V is TRBV7-9 and J is TRBJ1-4; tentative D call: TRBD1 (6 bases). V lost 1 base, J lost 11 bases, and 8 bases lay in between. Germline V gene data show CDR1 as SEHNR and CDR2 as FQNEAQ (reference sequence). The CDR3 spans 12 residues. CDR3 loop: CASSLGQGKLFF. DNA for the CDR3: TGTGCCAGCAGCTTAGGGCAGGGGAAACTGTTTTTT.

This chain uses TRBV6-2 or TRBV6-3 with TRBJ2-1, with 7 bases lining up with TRBD1. The J segment lost 7 bases and the V segment lost 5 bases, leaving 2 bases of the junction unmatched. Germline values: CDR1 MNHEY, CDR2 SVGEGT. The CDR3 has 12 residues. CDR3 in DNA: TGTGCCAGCAGTACACAGGGGAATGAGCAGTTCTTC. Protein: CASSTQGNEQFF.

The CDR3 DNA follows: TGTGCCAGCAGCGGATACAGGGAAGAGACCCAGTACTTC. Translating it yields CASSGYREETQYF. The genes are TRBV9 and TRBJ2-5; a weak D match, TRBD1 (6 bases). The CDR3 has 13 amino acids. Germline CDR1 is SGDLS and CDR2 is YYNGEE. The V end lost 3 bases, the J end lost 3 bases, and 9 bases lay between the germline ends. Combining the CDR3 with reference TRBV9 and TRBJ2-5 gives the whole variable domain DSGVTQTPKHLITATGQRVTLRCSPRSGDLSVYWYQQSLDQGLQFLIQYYNGEERAKGNILERFSAQQFPDLHSELNLSSLELGDSALYFCASSGYREETQYFGPGTRLLVL.

V is TRBV5-1 and J is TRBJ2-7, with D uncertain. V was shortened by 0 bases and J by 7 bases, with 14 bases between the two germline ends. Germline V lookup: CDR1 SGHRS, CDR2 YFSETQ. CDR3 size: 14 residues. In DNA form, the CDR3 reads TGCGCCAGCAGCTTGGGGAGACACTCCGGGGAGCAGTACTTC. This gives the protein CASSLGRHSGEQYF.

The J gene is TRBJ1-4, the V gene TRBV15; no clear D. Trimming shortened V by 1 base and J by 8 bases, and 14 bases separated the two germline ends. Germline V CDR1 and CDR2: LNHNV, YYDKDF (reference sequence). CDR3 length equals 15 residues. The CDR3 sequence: CATSRVGNVREKLFF. The CDR3 bases are TGTGCCACCAGCAGAGTGGGTAACGTAAGAGAAAAACTGTTTTTT.

The CDR3 region is CATSAAGKDYGYTF. The DNA of the CDR3 is TGTGCCACCTCCGCGGCAGGGAAGGACTATGGCTACACCTTC. The chain couples TRBV10-3 to TRBJ1-2, with D maybe TRBD1 (5 bases). Trimming pared 10 bases from V and 3 bases from J, leaving 18 bases between. The V gene's germline CDR1 is ENHRY and CDR2 SYGVKD. The CDR3 is made up of 14 amino acids.

The chain combines TRBV11-2 with TRBJ2-7; D is uncertain. This CDR3 spans 16 amino acids. Germline assignment: CDR1 SGHAT and CDR2 FQNNGV. V was shortened by 5 bases and J by 0 bases, with 17 bases between the two germline ends. The CDR3 loop is CASSQRLTELSYEQYF. The CDR3 coding sequence is TGTGCCAGCAGCCAACGCCTAACCGAGCTCTCCTACGAGCAGTACTTC.

The chain carries TRBV18 and TRBJ1-1; no firm D call. V shed 3 bases and J shed 0 bases, with 11 bases lying between them. The germline V gene has CDR1 KGHSH and CDR2 LQKENI. CDR3 length: 15 amino acids. The CDR3 loop reads CASSPLVALNTEAFF. CDR3 DNA: TGTGCCAGCTCACCTTTAGTGGCCCTGAACACTGAAGCTTTCTTT.

The chain links TRBV18 to TRBJ1-1; D gene uncertain. Between the trimmed V and J ends, which lost 3 bases and 0 bases, there was a span of 5 bases. The CDR3 covers 13 residues. Germline V gene sequence: CDR1 KGHSH, CDR2 LQKENI. In DNA, the CDR3 is TGTGCCAGCTCACCGGAGATGAACACTGAAGCTTTCTTT. This translates into CASSPEMNTEAFF. Using reference TRBV18 and TRBJ1-1 for the parts outside the CDR3, the full variable domain is NAGVMQNPRHLVRRRGQEARLRCSPMKGHSHVYWYRQLPEEGLKFMVYLQKENIIDESGMPKERFSAEFPKEGPSILRIQQVVRGDSAAYFCASSPEMNTEAFFGQGTRLTVV.

About this clone: The identical CDR3 is also encoded by other nucleotide sequences in the sample. The chain carries TRBV19 and TRBJ1-1, with 10 bases matching TRBD1. The CDR3 has 14 amino acids. V lost 6 bases to trimming and J lost 5 bases; unmatched junction nucleotides: 6. CDR1 and CDR2 from the germline V gene are LNHDA and SQIVND (reference sequence). The CDR3 reads CASSPGQGSTEAFF. In DNA form, the CDR3 reads TGTGCCAGTAGCCCGGGACAGGGGTCAACTGAAGCTTTCTTT.

The rearrangement links TRBV7-9 to TRBJ2-7; the D is unclear. Germline V lookup: CDR1 SEHNR, CDR2 FQNEAQ (reference sequence). V dropped 4 bases and J dropped 4 bases, with 5 bases sitting between them. The CDR3 extends over 11 amino acids. CDR3 sequence reads: CASSYEYEQYF. CDR3 in DNA: TGTGCCAGCAGCTACGAGTACGAGCAGTACTTC.

The rearrangement uses TRBV5-8 and TRBJ1-3, with 8 positions matching TRBD1. V lost 1 base, J lost 4 bases, and 7 bases stayed unmatched. From germline, CDR1 is SGHTS and CDR2 YDEGEE. This CDR3 is built from 16 residues. CDR3 sequence reads: CASSLLAGGSGNTIYF. The CDR3 region has the DNA TGTGCCAGCAGCTTGTTGGCAGGGGGCTCAGGAAACACCATATATTTT. The full variable domain, completed using reference TRBV5-8 and TRBJ1-3, is EAGVTQSPTHLIKTRGQQATLRCSPISGHTSVYWYQQALGLGLQFLLWYDEGEERNRGNFPPRFSGRQFPNYSSELNVNALELEDSALYLCASSLLAGGSGNTIYFGEGSWLTVV.